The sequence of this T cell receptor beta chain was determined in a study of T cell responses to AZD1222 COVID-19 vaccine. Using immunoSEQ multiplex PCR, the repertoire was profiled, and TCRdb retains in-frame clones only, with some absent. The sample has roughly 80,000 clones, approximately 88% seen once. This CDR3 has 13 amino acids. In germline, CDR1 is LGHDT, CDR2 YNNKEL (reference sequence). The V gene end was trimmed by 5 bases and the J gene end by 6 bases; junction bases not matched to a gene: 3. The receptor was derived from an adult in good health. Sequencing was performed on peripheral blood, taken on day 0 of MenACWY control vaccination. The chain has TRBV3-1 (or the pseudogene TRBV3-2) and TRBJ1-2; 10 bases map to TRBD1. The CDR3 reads CASSFDRGHGYTF. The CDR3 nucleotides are TGTGCCAGCAGCTTTGACAGGGGGCATGGCTACACCTTC.